This T cell receptor (beta chain) was sequenced for a study of cytomegalovirus exposure and HLA in healthy donors. Regarding the study as a whole: Follow-up analysis later connected one missense variant in DCLRE1C with trimming of TCR beta V- and J-genes.

The CDR3 loop spans 11 amino acids. The V end was cut by 6 bases, the J end by 4 bases, with 5 bases between. The germline gives CDR1 SEHNR, CDR2 FQNEAQ (reference sequence). As for this clone: No antigen is known for it.

PCR employed 60 Vbeta and 13 Jbeta primers. The data were produced by immunoSEQ multiplex PCR, yet TCRdb's version contains in-frame clones alone and is incomplete. Of 200,000 to 250,000 clones detected, 76% appear once; the ten largest clones hold 0.55% to 0.75%. The sequence derives from a man aged 18 to 30 in good health and CMV-seronegative. V is TRBV7-9 and J is TRBJ2-3, with a weak D call TRBD2 (5 bases). The material sequenced was PBMCs. CDR3 bases: TGTGCCAGCAGGAGGGCAGATACGCAGTATTTT. Amino acids: CASRRADTQYF.